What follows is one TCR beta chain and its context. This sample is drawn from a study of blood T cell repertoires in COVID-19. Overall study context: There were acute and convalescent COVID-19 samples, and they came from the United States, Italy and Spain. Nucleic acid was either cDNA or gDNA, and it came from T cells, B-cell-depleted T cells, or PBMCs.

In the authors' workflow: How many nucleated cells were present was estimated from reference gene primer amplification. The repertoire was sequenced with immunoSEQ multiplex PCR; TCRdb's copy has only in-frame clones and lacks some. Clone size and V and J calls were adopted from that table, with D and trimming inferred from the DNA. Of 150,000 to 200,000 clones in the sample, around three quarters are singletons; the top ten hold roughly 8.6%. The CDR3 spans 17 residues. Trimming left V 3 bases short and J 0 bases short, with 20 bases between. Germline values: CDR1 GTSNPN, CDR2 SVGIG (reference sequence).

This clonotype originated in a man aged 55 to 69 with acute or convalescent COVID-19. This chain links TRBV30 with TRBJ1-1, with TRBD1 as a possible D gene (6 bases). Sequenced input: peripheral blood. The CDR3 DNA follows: TGTGCCTGGAGCCTACAGGGACGGGAAGAGGTGAACACTGAAGCTTTCTTT. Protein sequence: CAWSLQGREEVNTEAFF.